A selection of T cell receptor beta chains follows, all from one sample in a study of shared clonotypes between healthy human individuals. Clones were read by immunoSEQ multiplex PCR, and TCRdb kept only the in-frame ones, dropping some. The table includes about 600,000 clones, less than 98% detected once. The sequenced sample consisted of naive CD4+ T cells sorted from blood. The receptors were gathered from a woman aged 30 to 39 in good health. The CDR3 runs from the conserved cysteine through the conserved F or W. The order of the fields is J gene, V gene, D gene, clone size, CDR3 DNA, CDR3 protein. D genes are given only for firm matches. Clone size, where shown, is once, few, many, or a class for clones that have expanded.

J gene: TRBJ1-2
V gene: TRBV10-3
D gene: NA
clone size: once
CDR3 DNA: TGTGCCATCAGTGAACAGGGCAACTATGGCTACACCTTC
CDR3 protein: CAISEQGNYGYTF

J gene: TRBJ1-3
V gene: TRBV19
D gene: NA
clone size: NA
CDR3 DNA: TGTGCCAGTAGTATAGAGACAGGATCTGGAAACACCATATATTTT
CDR3 protein: CASSIETGSGNTIYF

J gene: TRBJ2-6
V gene: TRBV11-2
D gene: NA
clone size: NA
CDR3 DNA: TGTGCCAGCAGCTCGCTCGGATTAAAAACCCTGGAGGGGGCCAACGTCCTGACTTTC
CDR3 protein: CASSSLGLKTLEGANVLTF

J gene: TRBJ2-2
V gene: TRBV5-1
D gene: NA
clone size: NA
CDR3 DNA: TGCGCCAGCAGCTTGGTTAGCAGCCCCTTCACCGGGGAGCTGTTTTTT
CDR3 protein: CASSLVSSPFTGELFF

J gene: TRBJ2-7
V gene: TRBV28
D gene: NA
clone size: NA
CDR3 DNA: TGTGCCAGCAGTTTAGGGGCGGGTTTTGTCGAGCAGTACTTC
CDR3 protein: CASSLGAGFVEQYF

J gene: TRBJ2-3
V gene: TRBV21-1
D gene: NA
clone size: NA
CDR3 DNA: TGTGCCAGCAGCAAAGCTGTTAGCGGGAAGGGGGTTGACACAGATACGCAGTATTTT
CDR3 protein: CASSKAVSGKGVDTDTQYF

J gene: TRBJ2-7
V gene: TRBV10-2
D gene: NA
clone size: NA
CDR3 DNA: TGCGCCAGCACCTTTTCGGGGAGTGGGGGACTGCCGGGGGAATACGAGCAGTACTTC
CDR3 protein: CASTFSGSGGLPGEYEQYF

J gene: TRBJ2-3
V gene: TRBV27
D gene: NA
clone size: NA
CDR3 DNA: TGTGCCAGCAGTTTATGGAGCATTGGCCCCCCAGATACGCAGTATTTT
CDR3 protein: CASSLWSIGPPDTQYF

J gene: TRBJ1-2
V gene: TRBV18
D gene: NA
clone size: NA
CDR3 DNA: TGTGCCAGCTCACCAGTCCCAGACAGGAACTATGGCTACACCTTC
CDR3 protein: CASSPVPDRNYGYTF

J gene: TRBJ2-6
V gene: TRBV6-5
D gene: NA
clone size: NA
CDR3 DNA: TGTGCCAGCAGTCTCCGGGGCGTTGGGGCCAACGTCCTGACTTTC
CDR3 protein: CASSLRGVGANVLTF

J gene: TRBJ1-5
V gene: TRBV18
D gene: NA
clone size: NA
CDR3 DNA: TGTGCCAGCTCACCAACTGGGGGGTGGCGCAATCAGCCCCAGCATTTT
CDR3 protein: CASSPTGGWRNQPQHF

J gene: TRBJ2-2
V gene: TRBV21-1
D gene: NA
clone size: NA
CDR3 DNA: TGTGCCAGCAGCAAAGAGGCGAACACCGGGGAGCTGTTTTTT
CDR3 protein: CASSKEANTGELFF

J gene: TRBJ1-2
V gene: TRBV5-1
D gene: TRBD1
clone size: few
CDR3 DNA: TGCGCCAGCAGCTCGGGACAGGCGCATGGCTACACCTTC
CDR3 protein: CASSSGQAHGYTF

J gene: TRBJ1-1
V gene: TRBV15
D gene: NA
clone size: NA
CDR3 DNA: TGTGCCACCAGCAGAGATTTTATCCCGGGGGGCACTGAAGCTTTCTTT
CDR3 protein: CATSRDFIPGGTEAFF

J gene: TRBJ2-4
V gene: TRBV2
D gene: TRBD1
clone size: NA
CDR3 DNA: TGTGCCAGCTCAAAGGGGACAGGGCCCAAAAACATTCAGTACTTC
CDR3 protein: CASSKGTGPKNIQYF

J gene: TRBJ1-3
V gene: TRBV27
D gene: NA
clone size: NA
CDR3 DNA: TGTGCCAGCAGGACCAGAGGGGTGGGGGGAAACACCATATATTTT
CDR3 protein: CASRTRGVGGNTIYF

J gene: TRBJ2-2
V gene: TRBV4-2
D gene: NA
clone size: once
CDR3 DNA: TGTGCCAGCAGCCAAGATCCGACCGTAGGGGGGCCCGGGGAGCTGTTTTTT
CDR3 protein: CASSQDPTVGGPGELFF

J gene: TRBJ2-7
V gene: TRBV30
D gene: NA
clone size: NA
CDR3 DNA: TGTGCCTGGAGCAGGGGGGGCAGGACCTACGAGCAGTACTTC
CDR3 protein: CAWSRGGRTYEQYF

J gene: TRBJ1-1
V gene: TRBV5-4
D gene: NA
clone size: NA
CDR3 DNA: TGTGCCTCTACGCGGGGGAACACTGAAGCTTTCTTT
CDR3 protein: CASTRGNTEAFF

J gene: TRBJ2-5
V gene: TRBV29-1
D gene: NA
clone size: once
CDR3 DNA: TGCAGCGTTGTAGGACAGGCGGGAAAAGAGACCCAGTACTTC
CDR3 protein: CSVVGQAGKETQYF

J gene: TRBJ2-1
V gene: TRBV7-9
D gene: TRBD2
clone size: NA
CDR3 DNA: TGTGCCAGCAGCTTAGGGACTAGCGGGAGCGTAGATGAGCAGTTCTTC
CDR3 protein: CASSLGTSGSVDEQFF

J gene: TRBJ2-6
V gene: TRBV7-9
D gene: NA
clone size: NA
CDR3 DNA: TGTGCCAGCACCCAGCTTAGGGCGGGGGCCAACGTCCTGACTTTC
CDR3 protein: CASTQLRAGANVLTF

J gene: TRBJ1-2
V gene: TRBV6-5
D gene: TRBD1
clone size: NA
CDR3 DNA: TGTGCCAGCAGGCGCGGGGACAGGGCCAGGAGTGGCTACACCTTC
CDR3 protein: CASRRGDRARSGYTF

J gene: TRBJ1-2
V gene: TRBV29-1
D gene: NA
clone size: NA
CDR3 DNA: TGCAGCGTAGATGGGGGGGTCTATGGCTACACCTTC
CDR3 protein: CSVDGGVYGYTF

J gene: TRBJ2-3
V gene: TRBV7-3
D gene: TRBD2
clone size: NA
CDR3 DNA: TGTGCCAGCAGCCTAGCGGGAGCTCATACGCAGTATTTT
CDR3 protein: CASSLAGAHTQYF

J gene: TRBJ2-5
V gene: TRBV28
D gene: TRBD1
clone size: once
CDR3 DNA: TGTGCCAGCAGTTCAGGGGGCCGAGAGACCCAGTACTTC
CDR3 protein: CASSSGGRETQYF

J gene: TRBJ2-7
V gene: TRBV6-5
D gene: NA
clone size: NA
CDR3 DNA: TGTGCCAGCAGTTACCGGAGCGAGCAGTACTTC
CDR3 protein: CASSYRSEQYF

J gene: TRBJ1-1
V gene: TRBV10-3
D gene: TRBD1
clone size: once
CDR3 DNA: TGTGCCATCAGAGACAGGGATGATAACACTGAAGCTTTCTTT
CDR3 protein: CAIRDRDDNTEAFF

J gene: TRBJ1-4
V gene: TRBV30
D gene: NA
clone size: NA
CDR3 DNA: TGTGCCTGGAAACAGGATGAAAAACTGTTTTTT
CDR3 protein: CAWKQDEKLFF

J gene: TRBJ1-4
V gene: TRBV27
D gene: TRBD1
clone size: NA
CDR3 DNA: TGTGCCAGCCGGACAGGGAATGAAAAACTGTTTTTT
CDR3 protein: CASRTGNEKLFF

J gene: TRBJ2-2
V gene: TRBV5-1
D gene: TRBD1
clone size: NA
CDR3 DNA: TGCGCCAGCAGCTTGGCGGCAGGGGGCACCGGGGAGCTGTTTTTT
CDR3 protein: CASSLAAGGTGELFF

J gene: TRBJ1-1
V gene: TRBV29-1
D gene: NA
clone size: NA
CDR3 DNA: TGCAGCGTTGCCAGTCAGTACACTGAAGCTTTCTTT
CDR3 protein: CSVASQYTEAFF

J gene: TRBJ2-7
V gene: TRBV7-2
D gene: TRBD2
clone size: NA
CDR3 DNA: TGTGCCAGCAGCAGGACTAGTTACGAGCAGTACTTC
CDR3 protein: CASSRTSYEQYF

J gene: TRBJ1-4
V gene: TRBV5-8
D gene: NA
clone size: NA
CDR3 DNA: TGTGCCAGCAGCTTTGGAGGCCCTGCTGAAAAACTGTTTTTT
CDR3 protein: CASSFGGPAEKLFF

J gene: TRBJ2-1
V gene: TRBV18
D gene: TRBD1
clone size: NA
CDR3 DNA: TGTGCCAGCTCACCAGCCACTGGGACAGGGGCCTACAATGAGCAGTTCTTC
CDR3 protein: CASSPATGTGAYNEQFF

J gene: TRBJ2-7
V gene: TRBV7-5
D gene: NA
clone size: NA
CDR3 DNA: TGTGTCAGAAGCTCCTCCCCCGTAAGGGGCTCCGAGCAGTACTTC
CDR3 protein: CVRSSSPVRGSEQYF

J gene: TRBJ2-7
V gene: TRBV15
D gene: TRBD1
clone size: NA
CDR3 DNA: TGTGCCACCAGCAGAGGGGGACAGGGACCCCGCACCTACGAGCAGTACTTC
CDR3 protein: CATSRGGQGPRTYEQYF

J gene: TRBJ2-1
V gene: TRBV7-9
D gene: TRBD1
clone size: NA
CDR3 DNA: TGTGCCAGCAGCGTCCGGGACAGGTCCTACAATGAGCAGTTCTTC
CDR3 protein: CASSVRDRSYNEQFF

J gene: TRBJ1-4
V gene: TRBV7-9
D gene: NA
clone size: NA
CDR3 DNA: TGTGCCAGCAGCTTAGCAGTATCTCGGGGACCTAATGAAAAACTGTTTTTT
CDR3 protein: CASSLAVSRGPNEKLFF

J gene: TRBJ1-3
V gene: TRBV10-1
D gene: TRBD1
clone size: NA
CDR3 DNA: TGCGCCAACCTAGAGTATGGACAGGGTAAATGTGGTACTGGAAACACCATATATTTT
CDR3 protein: CANLEYGQGKCGTGNTIYF

J gene: TRBJ2-1
V gene: TRBV5-1
D gene: NA
clone size: NA
CDR3 DNA: TGCGCCAGCAGCTTGGATGTCGGATACAATGAGCAGTTCTTC
CDR3 protein: CASSLDVGYNEQFF

J gene: TRBJ2-1
V gene: TRBV30
D gene: NA
clone size: NA
CDR3 DNA: TGTGCCAGACAGTCATACAATGAGCAGTTCTTC
CDR3 protein: CARQSYNEQFF

J gene: TRBJ2-6
V gene: TRBV5-1
D gene: TRBD1
clone size: NA
CDR3 DNA: TGCGCCAGCAGCACCCCAGGGGGCCTCGTCGCTGGGGCCAACGTCCTGACTTTC
CDR3 protein: CASSTPGGLVAGANVLTF

J gene: TRBJ2-3
V gene: TRBV28
D gene: TRBD1
clone size: NA
CDR3 DNA: TGTGCCAGCAGTTTACGATGGGGCGGGACAGGACACACAGATACGCAGTATTTT
CDR3 protein: CASSLRWGGTGHTDTQYF

J gene: TRBJ1-1
V gene: TRBV12-5
D gene: NA
clone size: NA
CDR3 DNA: TGTGCTAGTGGGTCACAGGGAGTCACTGAAGCTTTCTTT
CDR3 protein: CASGSQGVTEAFF

J gene: TRBJ1-5
V gene: TRBV28
D gene: NA
clone size: few
CDR3 DNA: TGTGCCAGCAGGACCGCAGGGGCGTATCAGCCCCAGCATTTT
CDR3 protein: CASRTAGAYQPQHF

J gene: TRBJ2-1
V gene: TRBV7-9
D gene: TRBD1
clone size: NA
CDR3 DNA: TGTGCCAGCAGCTCCAACAGGGGCAATGAGCAGTTCTTC
CDR3 protein: CASSSNRGNEQFF

J gene: TRBJ2-5
V gene: TRBV20-1
D gene: NA
clone size: NA
CDR3 DNA: TGCAGTGCGGATACTGAGACCCAGTACTTC
CDR3 protein: CSADTETQYF

J gene: TRBJ2-1
V gene: TRBV5-6
D gene: NA
clone size: NA
CDR3 DNA: TGTGCCAGCAAGCCGGAGGGTTATGAGGGCAATGAGCAGTTCTTC
CDR3 protein: CASKPEGYEGNEQFF

J gene: TRBJ2-1
V gene: TRBV7-3
D gene: NA
clone size: NA
CDR3 DNA: TGTGCCAGCAGCTTAGGGCAGAACAATGAGCAGTTCTTC
CDR3 protein: CASSLGQNNEQFF

J gene: TRBJ2-7
V gene: TRBV2
D gene: NA
clone size: NA
CDR3 DNA: TGTGCCAGCACTCCACGTTCCTACGAGCAGTACTTC
CDR3 protein: CASTPRSYEQYF

J gene: TRBJ2-1
V gene: TRBV5-1
D gene: NA
clone size: NA
CDR3 DNA: TGCGCCAGCAGCTTGTCAGGGACCCGCTCCTACAATGAGCAGTTCTTC
CDR3 protein: CASSLSGTRSYNEQFF

J gene: TRBJ2-7
V gene: TRBV30
D gene: TRBD1
clone size: NA
CDR3 DNA: TGTGCCTGGACCTTGGGACAGGGGGAAACCTACGAGCAGTACTTC
CDR3 protein: CAWTLGQGETYEQYF

J gene: TRBJ2-2
V gene: TRBV28
D gene: TRBD1
clone size: once
CDR3 DNA: TGTGCCAGCATTTTCATACAGGGGGCCGGGGAGCTGTTTTTT
CDR3 protein: CASIFIQGAGELFF

J gene: TRBJ2-1
V gene: TRBV28
D gene: TRBD2
clone size: NA
CDR3 DNA: TGTGCCAGCAGTTTATGGTCTAGCGGCGCGCAGGAGCAGTTCTTC
CDR3 protein: CASSLWSSGAQEQFF